One TCR beta chain is described in this entry. Antigen: not known. The data were produced by immunoSEQ multiplex PCR, yet TCRdb's version contains in-frame clones alone and is incomplete. Of about 12,000 clones listed, about 60% were seen once; the top ten hold 0.9% to 1.5%. These data originate in a study of regulatory dendritic cells for organ transplantation. Allogeneic regulatory or mature dendritic cells were co-cultured for roughly five days with CFSE-labeled sorted T cells at 1:10. Naive CD45RA+ and memory CD45RO+ CD4+ or CD8+ T cells were FACS-sorted. Trimming took off 7 bases at V and 4 bases at J, with 22 bases between the two ends. The CDR3 is 15 residues long. CDR1 and CDR2 from the germline V gene are SQVTM and ANQGSEA. Broader study findings: Between individuals, the alloreactive memory CD8+ T cell pool differed considerably.

The chain links TRBV29-1 to TRBJ2-5; tentatively, D is TRBD2 (6 bases). This TCR derives from a human donor in good health. What was sequenced was naive CD8+ T cells from blood cultured with dendritic cells. Described subset: CD45RA+ naive T cells. The CDR3 loop reads CSAIGAGKRGETQYF. The CDR3 bases are TGCAGCGCTATAGGGGCGGGGAAAAGGGGAGAGACCCAGTACTTC.